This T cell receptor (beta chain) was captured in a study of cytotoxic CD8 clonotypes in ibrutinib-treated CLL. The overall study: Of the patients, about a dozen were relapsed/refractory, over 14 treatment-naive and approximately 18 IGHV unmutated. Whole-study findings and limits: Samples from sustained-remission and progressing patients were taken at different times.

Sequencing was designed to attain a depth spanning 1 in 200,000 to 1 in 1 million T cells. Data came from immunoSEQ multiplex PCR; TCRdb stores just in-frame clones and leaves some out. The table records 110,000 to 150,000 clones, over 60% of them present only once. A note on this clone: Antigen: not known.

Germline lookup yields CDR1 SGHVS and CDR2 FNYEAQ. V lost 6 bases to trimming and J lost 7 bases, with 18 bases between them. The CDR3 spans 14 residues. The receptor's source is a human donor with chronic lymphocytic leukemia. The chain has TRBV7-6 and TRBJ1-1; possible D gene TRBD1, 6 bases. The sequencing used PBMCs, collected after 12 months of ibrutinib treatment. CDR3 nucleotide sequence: TGTGCCAGCAGGGTCAATTTGGGGGCGGGTGAAGCTTTCTTT. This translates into CASRVNLGAGEAFF.